The clone carrying this TCR beta chain has a single count. Antigen: not known. Since the CDR3 does not end with the conserved phenylalanine or tryptophan, this likely comes from a read error. The DNA is left out, because the CDR3 cannot be placed on it with certainty; the CDR3 is given as TCRdb lists it. CDR3 regions of TCR beta were amplified from RNA transcripts. Second-round multiplex PCR came after first-round RT-PCR with HTBI primers. TCRdb re-derived calls from the multiplex PCR reads in MiXCR, one entry per CDR3 protein. The sample yields about 370,000 distinct CDR3 sequences, about a sixth seen once. The sample originates from a study of Graves' ophthalmopathy and Graves' hyperthyroidism. Germline values: CDR1 MNHGY, CDR2 SAAAGT. The CDR3 region is 12 residues in length, termini included. Study-wide results and caveats: Prediction of ophthalmopathy progression reached around 70% sensitivity and around 72% specificity.

The TCR originated in an adult woman with stable Graves' hyperthyroidism. This rearrangement joins TRBV6-8 to TRBJ1-2. The sequenced sample consisted of peripheral blood. The CDR3 here is CASTPFPYGYRL.